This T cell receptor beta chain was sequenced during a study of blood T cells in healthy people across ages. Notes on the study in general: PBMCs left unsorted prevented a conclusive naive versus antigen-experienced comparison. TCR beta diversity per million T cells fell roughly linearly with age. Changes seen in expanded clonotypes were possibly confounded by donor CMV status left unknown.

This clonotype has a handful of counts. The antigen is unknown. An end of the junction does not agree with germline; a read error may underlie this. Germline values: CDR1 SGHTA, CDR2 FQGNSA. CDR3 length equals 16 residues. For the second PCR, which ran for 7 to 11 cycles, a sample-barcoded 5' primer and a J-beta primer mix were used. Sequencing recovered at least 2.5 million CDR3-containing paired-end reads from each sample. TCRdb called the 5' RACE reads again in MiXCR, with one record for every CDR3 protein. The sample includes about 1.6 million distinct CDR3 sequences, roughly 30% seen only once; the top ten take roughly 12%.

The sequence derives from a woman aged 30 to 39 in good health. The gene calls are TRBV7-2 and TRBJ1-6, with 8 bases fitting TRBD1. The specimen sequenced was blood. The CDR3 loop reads CASSPGGQGADSPRHF. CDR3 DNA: TGTGCCAGCAGCCCCGGGGGGCAGGGGGCGGATTCACCCCGCCACTTT.